This T cell receptor beta chain was found in a study of spatial heterogeneity in lung cancer. Study in general: The correlation between TCR transcript counts in tumor regions and a T cell module score from matched bulk RNA-seq was strong.

Germline-derived CDR1 and CDR2 are MNHEY and SVGAGI. Trimming removed 0 bases from V and 7 bases from J, with 12 bases in between. The CDR3 totals 14 residues. Time point of the sample: sample taken at primary tumor resection. With regard to this clonotype: Antigen unknown. As an off-target read in a library built for alpha chains, this beta chain has a frequency of little significance.

From the 5' RACE reads, TCRdb called clonotypes with MiXCR, one entry per CDR3 protein. Here the sample spans under 9,000 distinct CDR3 sequences, about 12% being singletons. Study-level findings and limits: Tumoral mutation counts were tracked by counts of expanded intratumoral alpha and beta TCRs.

The sample consisted of lung tumor tissue, taken at surgery. The source of this sequence is a male donor with early-stage non-small cell lung cancer. This chain links TRBV6-5 with TRBJ2-5; the D is unclear. The DNA of the CDR3 is TGTGCCAGCAGTTACTCGGGCAGTTGGGCGACCCAGTACTTC. Translation gives CASSYSGSWATQYF.